Sequencing of this TCR beta chain was carried out in a study of control samples from healthy donors and cancer patients. Sequencing used immunoSEQ multiplex PCR; TCRdb keeps in-frame clones, though not all of them. The sample consists of 100,000 to 150,000 clones, less than 95% of them appearing once. CDR3 length equals 15 residues. Germline V gene lookup returns CDR1 MNHEY and CDR2 SMNVEV (reference sequence). V was pared by 1 base and J by 7 bases, with 11 bases between. Sequenced material: blood. The chain is built from TRBV27 and TRBJ1-6; D is perhaps TRBD1 (5 bases). This TCR was sampled from a young man in good health. CDR3 coding DNA: TGTGCCAGCAGTTTATTAGGACGGACAAATTCACCCCTCCACTTT. It translates to CASSLLGRTNSPLHF.